This T cell receptor (beta chain) was found in a study of blood T cell repertoires in COVID-19. At the level of the study: Acute-phase and convalescent COVID-19 samples originated in the United States, Italy and Spain. Sample material is recorded as cDNA or gDNA derived from T cells, B-cell-depleted T cells, or PBMCs.

The germline V gene encodes CDR1 SGHRS and CDR2 YFSETQ. The CDR3 is 13 residues long. The trim removed 4 bases at V and 7 bases at J, leaving 5 bases unmatched. Authors' data handling: Estimation of nucleated cell counts relied on the amplification of reference gene primers. Data came from immunoSEQ multiplex PCR; TCRdb stores just in-frame clones and leaves some out. The V and J calls and clone size are taken from that table; D and trimming were inferred from the DNA. The sample has under 130,000 clones, about 86% seen once. The sample taken for sequencing was peripheral blood. The sequence came from a human donor in a cohort sampled during active COVID-19. The J gene is TRBJ2-1, the V gene TRBV5-1; 7 bases are a match to TRBD2. In DNA, the CDR3 is TGCGCCAGCAGCCATCCCGGGGGGAATGAGCAGTTCTTC. Amino acid sequence: CASSHPGGNEQFF.